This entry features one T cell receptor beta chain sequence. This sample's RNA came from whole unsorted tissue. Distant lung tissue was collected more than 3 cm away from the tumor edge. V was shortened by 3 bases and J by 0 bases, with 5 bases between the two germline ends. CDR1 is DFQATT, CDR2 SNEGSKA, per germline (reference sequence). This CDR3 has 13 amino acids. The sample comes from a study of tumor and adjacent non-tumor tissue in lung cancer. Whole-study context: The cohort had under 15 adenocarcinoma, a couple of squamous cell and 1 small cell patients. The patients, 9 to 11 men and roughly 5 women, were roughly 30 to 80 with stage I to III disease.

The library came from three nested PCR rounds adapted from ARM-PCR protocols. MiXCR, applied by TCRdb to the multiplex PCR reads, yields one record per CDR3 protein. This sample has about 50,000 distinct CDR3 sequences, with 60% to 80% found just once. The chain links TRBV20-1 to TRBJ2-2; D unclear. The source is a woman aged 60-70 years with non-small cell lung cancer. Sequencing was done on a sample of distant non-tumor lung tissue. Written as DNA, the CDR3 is TGCAGTGCTAGTACAACGAACACCGGGGAGCTGTTTTTT. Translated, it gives CSASTTNTGELFF.